A single sample is the source of the 31 T cell receptor beta chains below, sequenced in a study of blood T cells in healthy people across ages. A J-beta primer mix and a sample-barcoded 5' primer were used in a second PCR of roughly 7 to 12 cycles. TCRdb re-called the 5' RACE reads through MiXCR, storing one row per CDR3 protein. The sample contains roughly 800,000 distinct CDR3 sequences, more than 20% of which appear only once. These records were also assigned to another study, of T cells of mothers and their children.

Sequencing was performed on blood. These receptors all come from a boy aged 10-17 years in good health.

The chain is built from TRBV20-1 and TRBJ2-3, with D possibly being TRBD1 (6 bases). This CDR3 comprises 16 residues. Per germline, CDR1 DFQATT and CDR2 SNEGSKA (reference sequence). V was cut by 6 bases and J by 5 bases, with 24 bases left in between. CDR3 sequence: CSAEARDTYHIDTQYF. In nucleotides, the CDR3 is TGCAGTGCCGAAGCAAGGGACACCTATCACATAGATACGCAGTATTTT.

J is TRBJ2-4 and V is TRBV10-3; 9 bases match TRBD1. CDR3 length: 13 amino acids. After removal of 3 bases from V and 7 bases from J, the junction contained 1 base not matched to a gene. CDR1 and CDR2 from the germline V gene are ENHRY and SYGVKD. CDR3 region: CAISEGTGNIQYF. In DNA form, the CDR3 reads TGTGCCATCAGTGAAGGGACAGGGAACATTCAGTACTTC.

This clonotype was recorded a few times. This rearrangement joins TRBV12-3 or TRBV12-4 to TRBJ2-5; D may be TRBD2 (6 bases). Gene TRBJ2-7 matches the end of the DNA better, so the J call may be wrong. The CDR3 extends over 13 amino acids. In DNA form, the CDR3 reads TGTGCCAGCAGCAAATCTAGCGAATACGAGCAGTACTTC. Encoded protein: CASSKSSEYEQYF.

This sequence joins TRBV7-2 and TRBJ2-5; 11 bases agree with TRBD1. The end of the DNA aligns better with TRBJ2-1, so the J call may be wrong. Germline lookup yields CDR1 SGHTA and CDR2 FQGNSA. This CDR3 has 19 residues. CDR3 protein: CASSFPGQGESDRWNEQFF. CDR3 bases: TGTGCCAGCAGCTTTCCGGGACAGGGGGAGTCTGATCGGTGGAATGAGCAGTTCTTC.

This clonotype occurred a few times. The chain links TRBV5-1 to TRBJ2-5; 8 bases agree with TRBD1. Germline V CDR1 and CDR2: SGHRS, YFSETQ. The CDR3 is made up of 15 amino acids. V trimming: 0 bases; J trimming: 5 bases; junction bases outside the gene matches: 6. This CDR3 reads CASSLGTGPSETQYF. CDR3 coding DNA: TGCGCCAGCAGCTTGGGGACAGGGCCCTCGGAGACCCAGTACTTC.

The J gene is TRBJ2-7, the V gene TRBV12-5, with 8 nucleotides matching TRBD1. This CDR3 contains 12 residues. Germline values: CDR1 LGHNT, CDR2 FRNRAP. V trimming: 7 bases; J trimming: 6 bases; junction bases outside the gene matches: 5. CDR3 residues: CASVSDRGEQYF. Here the CDR3 DNA reads TGTGCTAGTGTTTCCGACAGGGGCGAGCAGTACTTC.

There are a few counts of this clonotype. This may arise from a read error, as a much more abundant clone is one base away. The V and J genes are TRBV27 and TRBJ1-2; TRBD1 matches at 7 bases. The V segment lost 5 bases and the J segment 5 bases; nucleotides outside the gene matches: 11. CDR3 length equals 15 residues. Germline V gene data show CDR1 as MNHEY and CDR2 as SMNVEV (reference sequence). In DNA, the CDR3 is TGTGCCAGCAGTCACGGGACAGCGAGGGGGTATGGCTACACCTTC. Its protein product is CASSHGTARGYGYTF.

A few counts support this clonotype. The chain uses TRBV7-9 and TRBJ1-2; 8 nucleotides align to TRBD1. CDR1 and CDR2 from the germline V gene are SEHNR and FQNEAQ (reference sequence). CDR3 length: 15 residues. V gave up 5 bases and J gave up 1 base; unmatched junction bases: 6. In nucleotides, the CDR3 is TGTGCCAGCAGCGCAGACAGGGGCCTTAACTATGGCTACACCTTC. The encoded protein is CASSADRGLNYGYTF. Based on the CDR3 plus reference TRBV7-9 and TRBJ1-2, the full variable domain is DTGVSQNPRHKITKRGQNVTFRCDPISEHNRLYWYRQTLGQGPEFLTYFQNEAQLEKSRLLSDRFSAERPKGSFSTLEIQRTEQGDSAMYLCASSADRGLNYGYTFGSGTRLTVV.

This clonotype was seen a handful of times. The rearrangement links TRBV7-6 to TRBJ2-1; 10 bases match TRBD1. CDR3 length equals 15 residues. After removal of 3 bases from V and 3 bases from J, the junction contained 2 bases not matched to a gene. CDR1 SGHVS and CDR2 FNYEAQ come from the germline V gene. Here the CDR3 DNA reads TGTGCCAGCAGCTTGGGGGACAGGGGCTACAATGAGCAGTTCTTC. Protein sequence: CASSLGDRGYNEQFF.

A few counts support this clonotype. The V and J genes are TRBV6-5 and TRBJ2-3, with D perhaps TRBD1 or TRBD2 (5 bases each). Between the trimmed V and J ends, which lost 6 bases and 8 bases, there was a span of 18 bases. Germline CDR1 and CDR2: MNHEY and SVGAGI. This CDR3 is built from 14 residues. For the CDR3, the DNA is TGTGCCAGCAGCCCGGGGCTCGAACGCTTTACGCAGTATTTT. Protein sequence: CASSPGLERFTQYF.

The chain carries TRBV27 and TRBJ2-4, with a possible D match to TRBD1 (7 bases). The CDR3 covers 15 residues. Trimming removed 2 bases from V and 7 bases from J, with 15 bases in between. Germline V gene data show CDR1 as MNHEY and CDR2 as SMNVEV (reference sequence). CDR3 sequence reads: CASSLGPGGRNIQYF. CDR3 DNA sequence: TGTGCCAGCAGTTTAGGGCCAGGGGGGAGGAACATTCAGTACTTC.

In its sample, this clonotype was seen a few times. The genes are TRBV20-1 and TRBJ1-5; tentative D call: TRBD1 (5 bases). The CDR3 is made up of 13 amino acids. Trimming pared 1 base from V and 4 bases from J, leaving 8 bases between. The germline V gene has CDR1 DFQATT and CDR2 SNEGSKA (reference sequence). In nucleotides, the CDR3 is TGCAGTGCTAGAGCCTCAGGGAATCAGCCCCAGCATTTT. Its translation is CSARASGNQPQHF.

The sample holds many counts of this clonotype. The V and J genes are TRBV7-9 and TRBJ1-5; D is ambiguous. The CDR3 consists of 14 residues. The V gene's germline CDR1 is SEHNR and CDR2 FQNEAQ (reference sequence). V lost 1 base and J 6 bases, leaving 10 bases between the germline ends. CDR3 in amino acids: CASSLGGDGQPQHF. In DNA form, the CDR3 reads TGTGCCAGCAGCTTAGGAGGTGACGGTCAGCCCCAGCATTTT.

The sample holds a few counts of this clonotype. The chain combines TRBV6-5 with TRBJ1-4, with D tentatively TRBD1 (6 bases). CDR1 MNHEY and CDR2 SVGAGI come from the germline V gene. The V end was cut by 5 bases, the J end by 5 bases, with 9 bases between. This CDR3 is built from 13 residues. The chain's CDR3 is CASSRDINEKLFF. CDR3 coding DNA: TGTGCCAGCAGTCGGGACATCAATGAAAAACTGTTTTTT.

This chain uses TRBV7-9 with TRBJ2-5; D is unresolved. The germline V gene encodes CDR1 SEHNR and CDR2 FQNEAQ (reference sequence). V was clipped by 7 bases and J by 1 base, with 10 bases between them. The CDR3 consists of 13 residues. CDR3 coding DNA: TGTGCCAGCATGGTATCGGGCCAAGAGACCCAGTACTTC. This translates into CASMVSGQETQYF.

A few counts support this clonotype. This sequence joins TRBV7-9 and TRBJ1-1; D remains unclear. The CDR3 extends over 9 amino acids. CDR1 and CDR2 (germline): SEHNR, FQNEAQ (reference sequence). The CDR3 loop reads CAVNTEAFF. The CDR3 DNA sequence: TGTGCGGTGAACACTGAAGCTTTCTTT.

In this sample, this clonotype turned up a few times. The chain recombines TRBV6-5 with TRBJ1-1; 9 nucleotides line up with TRBD1. CDR1 and CDR2 (germline): MNHEY, SVGAGI. The CDR3 covers 12 residues. Trimming removed 2 bases from V and 11 bases from J; junction bases left unmatched: 3. The CDR3 DNA is TGTGCCAGCAGTTACACAGGGGGCCATGCTTTCTTT. It encodes CASSYTGGHAFF.

This clonotype was seen more than once but under ten times. J is TRBJ1-4 and V is TRBV7-2; 10 bases match TRBD1. The CDR3 consists of 15 residues. Germline CDR1 is SGHTA and CDR2 is FQGNSA. V shed 2 bases and J 7 bases; nucleotides not matched to a gene: 4. This CDR3 is CASSLLGQGGEKLFF. CDR3 nucleotide sequence: TGTGCCAGCAGCTTACTCGGACAGGGGGGTGAAAAACTGTTTTTT.

CDR3 in DNA: TGCAGCGTGAGGGACAATTTCAATCAGCCCCAGCATTTT. It encodes CSVRDNFNQPQHF. J is TRBJ1-5 and V is TRBV29-1, with D maybe TRBD1 (6 bases). Trimming took 6 bases from V and 3 from J, leaving 12 bases between them. Germline V CDR1 and CDR2: SQVTM, ANQGSEA. CDR3 length: 13 residues.

This rearrangement joins TRBV19 to TRBJ1-5; D unresolved. V was pared by 5 bases and J by 1 base, with 9 bases between. Germline lookup yields CDR1 LNHDA and CDR2 SQIVND (reference sequence). The CDR3 totals 14 residues. The CDR3 spells CASSLNPSNQPQHF. In DNA, the CDR3 is TGTGCCAGTAGTTTAAACCCCAGCAATCAGCCCCAGCATTTT.

The rearrangement joins TRBV29-1 to TRBJ2-3; maybe TRBD2 (6 bases). Germline lookup yields CDR1 SQVTM and CDR2 ANQGSEA. The V end was cut by 2 bases, the J end by 8 bases, with 11 bases between. The CDR3 is made up of 12 amino acids. CDR3 DNA: TGCAGCGTTGAAAGAGACGGGAGTACGCAGTATTTT. Its translation: CSVERDGSTQYF.

This clonotype has just a few counts. The V gene is TRBV20-1, the J gene TRBJ2-5; 8 nucleotides line up with TRBD2. The J call may be faulty, since TRBJ2-1 better matches the DNA end. The CDR3 is made up of 16 amino acids. Per the germline V gene, CDR1 is DFQATT and CDR2 is SNEGSKA (reference sequence). The CDR3, as DNA: TGCAGTGCTAGAGAACAGGGTCTAGCGGGCGACAATGAGCAGTTCTTC. Amino acids: CSAREQGLAGDNEQFF.

This clonotype was recorded a few times. The gene calls are TRBV5-1 and TRBJ1-4; 7 bases align to TRBD1. V shed 4 bases, J shed 8 bases, and the junction held 5 bases outside the gene matches. This CDR3 is built from 13 residues. The V gene's germline CDR1 is SGHRS and CDR2 YFSETQ. The CDR3 loop reads CASSPTGREKLFF. For the CDR3, the DNA is TGCGCCAGCAGCCCGACAGGGAGGGAAAAACTGTTTTTT.

The chain carries TRBV29-1 and TRBJ1-2, with D unclear. CDR1 and CDR2 from the germline V gene are SQVTM and ANQGSEA. Trimming took off 3 bases at V and 8 bases at J, with 19 bases between the two ends. CDR3 size: 14 residues. The CDR3 DNA reads as TGCAGCGTTGAGGATCGGAAAGGGCCTATGGGCTACACCTTC. Translation: CSVEDRKGPMGYTF.

CDR3 nucleotide sequence: TGCAGTGCTAGAGATTCCCGTCGGGGGCGGTACGAGCAGTACTTC. Translation gives CSARDSRRGRYEQYF. J is TRBJ2-7 and V is TRBV20-1; D is possibly TRBD1 or TRBD2 (6 bases each). The V gene's germline CDR1 is DFQATT and CDR2 SNEGSKA (reference sequence). The CDR3 contains 15 residues. V lost 0 bases to trimming and J lost 4 bases, with 16 bases between them.

This clonotype appeared a few times. The gene calls are TRBV6-4 and TRBJ1-2; D is possibly TRBD1 (6 bases). The length of the CDR3 is 13 residues. With 7 bases removed from V and 8 bases from J, the gap between germline ends came to 17 bases. Germline CDR1 reads MRHNA; CDR2 reads SNTAGT. The CDR3 DNA reads as TGTGCCAGCACCCTGGGGGGGCATCGAGGCTACACCTTC. It translates to CASTLGGHRGYTF.

This clonotype has only a few counts. This chain uses TRBV7-3 with TRBJ2-5; D possibly corresponds to TRBD1 (5 bases). This CDR3 region has 13 residues. Per germline, CDR1 SGHTA and CDR2 FQGTGA. The V end lost 2 bases, the J end lost 7 bases, and 11 bases lay between the germline ends. The CDR3 loop is CASSLDLQGTQYF. The CDR3 DNA is TGTGCCAGCAGCTTAGACCTTCAGGGGACCCAGTACTTC.

There are a few counts of this clonotype. The chain links TRBV7-2 to TRBJ1-5; 9 nucleotides line up with TRBD1. The V gene end was trimmed by 5 bases and the J gene end by 6 bases; junction bases not matched to a gene: 5. The germline gives CDR1 SGHTA, CDR2 FQGNSA. There are 14 residues in the CDR3. CDR3 loop: CASSLTGGIQPQHF. In DNA, the CDR3 is TGTGCCAGCAGCCTTACAGGGGGCATTCAGCCCCAGCATTTT.

This clonotype was seen a handful of times. This chain uses TRBV29-1 with TRBJ2-2; possibly TRBD2 for D (5 bases). There are 11 residues in the CDR3. Germline CDR1 is SQVTM and CDR2 is ANQGSEA. Trimming cost V 7 bases and J 6 bases, with 9 bases left between them. CDR3 region: CSALAPGELFF. The CDR3 DNA reads as TGCAGCGCCCTAGCCCCCGGGGAGCTGTTTTTT.

This rearrangement joins TRBV29-1 to TRBJ2-5; no definite D call. V lost 6 bases to trimming and J lost 4 bases, with 12 bases between them. The CDR3 loop spans 12 amino acids. Germline V gives CDR1 SQVTM, CDR2 ANQGSEA. Here the CDR3 DNA reads TGCAGCGTCGGTCAGTTGGGAGAGACCCAGTACTTC. This translates into CSVGQLGETQYF.

The chain is built from TRBV9 and TRBJ2-5; a weak D match, TRBD1 (5 bases). The V gene lost 0 bases and the J gene lost 3 bases, with 12 bases spanning the gap. Germline assignment: CDR1 SGDLS and CDR2 YYNGEE. The CDR3 contains 15 residues. The CDR3 sequence: CASSVGWQGKETQYF. The CDR3 DNA follows: TGTGCCAGCAGCGTAGGGTGGCAGGGAAAAGAGACCCAGTACTTC.